The following is a TCR beta chain sequence with its context. Its recognized antigen is unknown. No per-base quality is available; no much larger clone lies one base away. This sample was included in a study of CD8+CD57+ T cells in acquired aplastic anemia (dated by TCRdb to the late 2010s). General notes on the study: A mean of approximately 3 ug of DNA, ranging from roughly 0.19 to 27.4 ug, was extracted from sorted CD4+ and CD8+ cells. A CD8+CD57+ expansion meant a frequency higher than the mean frequency seen in healthy subjects.

Overall study outcomes, separate from this receptor: CD8+ Simpson's diversity did not differ significantly between patients and healthy controls (P=0.060). Twenty-nine CD8+ CDR3 sequences were found in both patients and controls but appeared to be highly expressed in patients and within the immunodominant clones of the patients.

Its CDR3 holds 13 amino acids, cysteine through phenylalanine. CDR3 DNA is the only sequence kept; it has 39 bases, read in frame from the first base. The V and J ends are trimmed by 0 bases and 2 bases, leaving 8 bases between them. According to the germline V gene (reference sequence), CDR1 reads DFQATT and CDR2 reads SNEGSKA. Profiling of TCR beta VDJ combinations and CDR3 sequences used genomic DNA as the template. An Illumina HiSeq 2000 was the platform used for TCR repertoire sequencing. In the authors' own workflow: TRBV/TRBJ rearrangement plots, CDR3 size and DJ length profiles, and Simpson's diversity index were used to evaluate the repertoires. The immunodominant clone was defined as the most abundant DNA sequence in deep sequencing data. CDR3 amino acid sequences were screened for sharing across subjects and were compared with published repertoires and the VDJdb database. TCRdb trimmed public reads at Q25 via fastp, called clones via MiXCR and kept in-frame beta chains. Rows merge per CDR3 protein into single entries with the most common DNA and genes. Clone size and V and J calls follow TCRdb, not the original study. The sample data list roughly 220,000 distinct CDR3 sequences, and 60% to 80% of these were observed just once. The top ten clones comprise roughly 53% of the sample.

Expansion of CD8+CD57+ cells had been shown by flow cytometry in the patients chosen for sequencing. Every patient had a diagnosis of severe acquired aplastic anemia based on International Study of Aplastic Anemia and Agranulocytosis and Camitta criteria. No therapy had been received by the patients at the time of blood sampling. In the study, sorted CD4+ and CD8+ blood T cells from patients with severe aplastic anemia and from healthy subjects underwent deep sequencing of TCR repertoires. In the USA, patient enrollment took place under clinicaltrials.gov protocols 00001620, 01623167, 00001397, 00071045, 00081523 and 00961064. Ficoll-Paque density gradient centrifugation was used to isolate peripheral blood mononuclear cells. CD4+ and CD8+ T cells were sorted by FACS or magnetic beads before DNA extraction.

The receptor was isolated from a human donor with aplastic anemia. The chain couples TRBV20-1 to TRBJ2-7; the D gene lacks a confident call. Material: sorted CD4+, CD8+, or CD8+CD57+ T cells (not recorded which) from PBMCs. The CDR3 is CSARDIMAYEQYF. The sequence in DNA is TGCAGTGCTAGAGATATTATGGCCTACGAGCAGTACTTC.